Presented here are 26 T cell receptor beta chains from one specimen sequenced in a study of breast tumors, draining lymph nodes, adjacent tissues. Samples came from axillary lymph nodes draining the breast cancer. One entry per CDR3 protein results from TCRdb running MiXCR on the multiplex PCR reads. The table shows some 120,000 distinct CDR3 sequences, with about 20% occurring only once. Sequenced: axillary lymph node tissue. These receptors came from a female donor with breast cancer. Some clones in this sample may be carry-over from other donors' samples.

This clonotype was counted ten times or more. The rearrangement joins TRBV9 to TRBJ2-1, with 12 bases fitting TRBD2. The CDR3 has 16 amino acids. Germline lookup yields CDR1 SGDLS and CDR2 YYNGEE. V lost 3 bases to trimming and J lost 0 bases; unmatched junction nucleotides: 1. CDR3 nucleotides: TGTGCCAGCAGCGGGACTAGCGGGGACTCCTACAATGAGCAGTTCTTC. As protein: CASSGTSGDSYNEQFF.

The sample holds many counts of this clonotype. The genes are TRBV20-1 and TRBJ1-6, with D uncertain. The V and J ends lost 5 bases and 5 bases respectively, with 13 bases between them. This CDR3 is 14 amino acids long. CDR1 is DFQATT and CDR2 is SNEGSKA in the germline V gene (reference sequence). CDR3 coding DNA: TGCAGTGCTGGCTGGGAGGTCAATAATTCACCCCTCCACTTT. This codes for CSAGWEVNNSPLHF.

In its sample, this clonotype was seen many times. The chain uses TRBV6-5 and TRBJ2-7; possible D gene TRBD1, 5 bases. CDR3 length equals 15 residues. Germline V gene lookup returns CDR1 MNHEY and CDR2 SVGAGI. V dropped 6 bases and J dropped 2 bases, with 17 bases sitting between them. The CDR3 here is CASSHGEGVPYEQYF. CDR3 nucleotides: TGTGCCAGCAGCCACGGCGAAGGGGTCCCCTACGAGCAGTACTTC.

This clonotype is medium-sized within its sample. One end of the junction is discordant with germline, which a read error may explain. The CDR3, as DNA: TGTGCCAGCAGCTTAGGGGCAGATACGCAGTATTTT. This codes for CASSLGADTQYF. The rearrangement uses TRBV5-1 and TRBJ2-3, with D possibly being TRBD1 (5 bases). CDR1 is SGHRS and CDR2 is YFSETQ in the germline V gene. The CDR3 loop spans 12 amino acids.

The V gene is TRBV28, the J gene TRBJ2-7, with a possible D match to TRBD2 (5 bases). The V end was cut by 7 bases, the J end by 1 base, with 14 bases between. This CDR3 comprises 14 residues. Per the germline V gene, CDR1 is MDHEN and CDR2 is SYDVKM. CDR3 in amino acids: CASTNTRGSYEQYF. CDR3 DNA: TGTGCCAGCACCAATACTCGGGGTTCCTACGAGCAGTACTTC.

The chain links TRBV5-1 to TRBJ2-7; 8 nucleotides match TRBD1. CDR1 is SGHRS, CDR2 YFSETQ, per germline. V was clipped by 4 bases and J by 10 bases; unmatched bases: 19. This CDR3 region has 16 residues. Here the CDR3 DNA reads TGCGCCAGCAGCCCCAACCCGGGACAGGCCTTCTCCGAACAGTACTTC. Its protein product is CASSPNPGQAFSEQYF.

This clonotype has just a few counts. A clone one base away is much larger, so this may be a read error. The CDR3 carries no conserved terminal phenylalanine or tryptophan, so it likely arises from a read error. The J gene is TRBJ1-2, the V gene TRBV7-6; the match to TRBD1 covers 7 bases. CDR1 and CDR2 from the germline V gene are SGHVS and FNYEAQ. With V trimmed by 0 bases and J by 6 bases, 7 bases remained unmatched. CDR3 length: 15 amino acids. The CDR3, as DNA: TGTGCCAGCAGCTTAGCGCCAGGGGGATTCGATGGCTACACCCTC. Residues: CASSLAPGGFDGYTL.

As regards this clonotype: One base away lies a much larger clone, so this may be a sequencing read error. The V and J genes are TRBV2 and TRBJ1-4, with a possible D match to TRBD1 (6 bases). V was trimmed by 8 bases and J by 5 bases, leaving 15 bases between them. The CDR3 covers 14 residues. The germline V gene encodes CDR1 SNHLY and CDR2 FYNNEI. The CDR3 sequence: CASGSGTRNEKLFF. The CDR3 DNA reads TGTGCCAGCGGATCCGGGACAAGAAATGAAAAACTGTTTTTT.

A remark on this clonotype: A much bigger clone sits one base away, suggesting this may be a read error. The rearrangement joins TRBV6-5 to TRBJ2-1; unclear D gene. The length of the CDR3 is 14 residues. V was cut by 0 bases and J by 2 bases, with 5 bases left in between. Germline V gene lookup returns CDR1 MNHEY and CDR2 SVGAGI. The CDR3 region is CASSYSVAYNEQFF. The CDR3 coding sequence is TGTGCCAGCAGTTACTCAGTAGCCTACAATGAGCAGTTCTTC.

As to this clonotype: A read error may be the cause here, since a much bigger clone is one base away. The chain is built from TRBV5-4 and TRBJ2-5, with TRBD2 as a possible D gene (7 bases). The J call could be wrong; TRBJ2-1 is a better fit for the DNA end. Germline CDR1 reads SGHNT; CDR2 reads YYREEE (reference sequence). The CDR3 extends over 15 amino acids. Here the CDR3 reads CASSLGGGGSHEQFF. In DNA form, the CDR3 reads TGTGCCAGCAGCTTAGGGGGTGGCGGGAGCCATGAGCAGTTCTTC.

This clonotype was seen ten or more times. V and J are TRBV11-3 and TRBJ2-1, with D possibly being TRBD1 (6 bases). The CDR3 has 16 amino acids. Trimming pared 0 bases from V and 9 bases from J, leaving 18 bases between. CDR1 and CDR2 (germline): SGHNT, YENEEA. The CDR3 here is CASSLEGGIGGGEQFF. In DNA, the CDR3 is TGTGCCAGCAGCTTAGAAGGGGGTATTGGTGGGGGTGAGCAGTTCTTC.

At least ten counts were recorded for this clonotype. The chain combines TRBV24-1 with TRBJ2-1; 10 bases fit TRBD2. CDR3 length equals 14 residues. Germline CDR1 is KGHDR and CDR2 is SFDVKD. V trimming: 9 bases; J trimming: 6 bases; junction bases outside the gene matches: 7. The CDR3 bases are TGTGCCACCTCTCCAGCGGGAGGGCCCAATGAGCAGTTCTTC. The encoded protein is CATSPAGGPNEQFF.

This clonotype has more than one count but fewer than ten. It may be a read error: a sequence one base away is much more abundant. The chain employs TRBV7-6 and TRBJ1-6; D is ambiguous. CDR1 is SGHVS, CDR2 FNYEAQ, per germline. This CDR3 comprises 16 residues. The CDR3 DNA follows: TGTGCCAGCAGCTTAGGGGCATGGGAGAGCAATTCACCCCCCCACTTT. Translated: CASSLGAWESNSPPHF.

In its sample, this clonotype was seen many times. The chain joins TRBV11-2 to TRBJ2-2, with unresolved D. Per the germline V gene, CDR1 is SGHAT and CDR2 is FQNNGV. V was clipped by 1 base and J by 1 base, with 4 bases between them. The CDR3 is made up of 14 amino acids. CDR3 nucleotide sequence: TGTGCCAGCAGCTTAGTTCGGAACACCGGGGAGCTGTTTTTT. It encodes CASSLVRNTGELFF.

This clonotype turned up a few times. The chain carries TRBV3-1 and TRBJ2-7; 8 bases are shared with TRBD2. Germline lookup yields CDR1 LGHDT and CDR2 YNNKEL (reference sequence). V dropped 0 bases and J dropped 2; count of bases not matched to a gene: 12. CDR3 length equals 18 residues. The DNA of the CDR3 is TGTGCCAGCAGCCAAGATCAAGCGGGGGCCGCCAAACCCTACGAGCAGTACTTC. It is translated as CASSQDQAGAAKPYEQYF.

This clonotype came up many times. CDR3 coding DNA: TGTGCCAGCAGCTTAGAGAGGATGGGACAGGGGAACACCGGGGAGCTGTTTTTT. Protein sequence: CASSLERMGQGNTGELFF. The chain uses TRBV7-2 and TRBJ2-2, with 9 bases that match TRBD1. Unmatched junction bases numbered 7, after V lost 1 base and J lost 1 base. CDR1 is SGHTA, CDR2 FQGNSA, per germline. The CDR3 spans 18 residues.

Turning to this clonotype: A much more abundant neighbour one base away suggests this may be a read error. The chain has TRBV6-5 and TRBJ2-4, with 9 positions matching TRBD1. Germline CDR1 MNHEY, CDR2 SVGAGI. The CDR3 runs to 14 residues. CDR3 in amino acids: CASSYSTGGNVQYF. The CDR3 DNA sequence: TGTGCCAGCAGTTACTCGACAGGGGGAAACGTTCAGTACTTC.

A word on this clonotype: This may stem from a read error, because a much larger clone lies one nucleotide away. The conserved phenylalanine or tryptophan is not found at the CDR3 terminus, so this likely reflects a read error. This chain joins TRBV3-1 and TRBJ2-5; D is uncertain. Germline V gene lookup returns CDR1 LGHDT and CDR2 YNNKEL (reference sequence). This CDR3 has 14 amino acids. The ends were cut back, 4 bases at V and 7 bases at J, with 16 bases in the middle. CDR3 nucleotides: TGTGCCAGCAGCCCGCGGACCCCTCGCGGGACCCAGTACCTC. As protein: CASSPRTPRGTQYL.

Points on this clonotype: A clone one base away is much larger, so this may be a read error. The rearrangement uses TRBV5-1 and TRBJ2-1; TRBD2 is a possible D gene (6 bases). This CDR3 has 14 amino acids. Germline assignment: CDR1 SGHRS and CDR2 YFSETQ. The CDR3 reads CASSQGDSFNEQFF. Written as DNA, the CDR3 is TGCGCCAGCAGCCAAGGGGACTCCTTCAATGAGCAGTTCTTC. Full variable domain (rest looked up from reference TRBV5-1 and TRBJ2-1): KAGVTQTPRYLIKTRGQQVTLSCSPISGHRSVSWYQQTPGQGLQFLFEYFSETQRNKGNFPGRFSGRQFSNSRSEMNVSTLELGDSALYLCASSQGDSFNEQFFGPGTRLTVL.

This clonotype came up many times. The chain is built from TRBV20-1 and TRBJ2-4; 7 bases fit TRBD1. J gave up 16 bases and V 5 bases, and 11 bases lay outside the gene matches. The germline gives CDR1 DFQATT, CDR2 SNEGSKA (reference sequence). The CDR3 is 11 amino acids. The chain's CDR3 is CSAFDRDRDYF. The CDR3 region has the DNA TGCAGTGCTTTTGACCGGGACAGAGACTACTTC.

In its sample, this clonotype was seen many times. This chain uses TRBV7-2 with TRBJ2-7; D is uncertain. Trimming stripped 1 base from V and 1 base from J, with 11 bases between. The germline CDR1 and CDR2 sequences are SGHTA and FQGNSA. The CDR3 runs 15 residues. The CDR3 is CASSLEGTASYEQYF. The CDR3 DNA reads as TGTGCCAGCAGCTTAGAGGGTACAGCTTCCTACGAGCAGTACTTC. Full variable domain (missing parts from reference TRBV7-2 and TRBJ2-7): GAGVSQSPSNKVTEKGKDVELRCDPISGHTALYWYRQSLGQGLEFLIYFQGNSAPDKSGLPSDRFSAERTGGSVSTLTIQRTQQEDSAVYLCASSLEGTASYEQYFGPGTRLTVT.

This clonotype was counted at least ten times. The genes are TRBV10-3 and TRBJ2-7; TRBD2 aligns across 13 bases. The trim removed 5 bases at V and 2 bases at J, leaving 3 bases unmatched. Germline V gene data show CDR1 as ENHRY and CDR2 as SYGVKD. The length of the CDR3 is 15 residues. CDR3 DNA sequence: TGTGCCATCAGTTCTGGACTAGCGGGAGCCTACGAGCAGTACTTC. It yields the protein CAISSGLAGAYEQYF.

Details on this clonotype: One base away lies a much larger clone, so this may be a sequencing read error. This chain connects TRBV6-1 to TRBJ1-5; 7 positions match TRBD1. Looked up from germline, CDR1 is MNHNS and CDR2 is SASEGT. The length of the CDR3 is 15 residues. The CDR3 loop is CAGSELGQTNQPQHF. In DNA form, the CDR3 reads TGTGCCGGCAGTGAACTGGGACAGACCAATCAGCCCCAGCATTTT.

This clonotype was counted many times. CDR3: CASSLGRNDYNEQFF. The CDR3 DNA follows: TGTGCCAGCAGCTTAGGGCGCAACGACTACAATGAGCAGTTCTTC. The chain carries TRBV7-9 and TRBJ2-1; no clear D. Germline CDR1 SEHNR, CDR2 FQNEAQ (reference sequence). This CDR3 comprises 15 residues. V lost 1 base and J lost 3, with 10 bases in between.

V is TRBV20-1 and J is TRBJ2-2; TRBD2 agrees at 8 bases. Germline trimming cut 5 bases from V and 0 bases from J; bases unmatched to any gene: 8. This CDR3 has 16 residues. CDR1 and CDR2 from the germline V gene are DFQATT and SNEGSKA (reference sequence). CDR3 amino acids: CSAPLRLAPNTGELFF. The DNA for the CDR3 is TGCAGTGCTCCACTTCGACTAGCGCCGAACACCGGGGAGCTGTTTTTT.

This sequence joins TRBV27 and TRBJ1-2; the match to TRBD1 covers 7 bases. J lost 8 bases, V lost 7 bases, and 7 bases had no gene match. The length of the CDR3 is 12 residues. Germline CDR1 MNHEY, CDR2 SMNVEV (reference sequence). The CDR3 loop reads CASKRQGSGYTF. The DNA for the CDR3 is TGTGCCAGCAAGAGACAGGGCTCGGGCTACACCTTC.